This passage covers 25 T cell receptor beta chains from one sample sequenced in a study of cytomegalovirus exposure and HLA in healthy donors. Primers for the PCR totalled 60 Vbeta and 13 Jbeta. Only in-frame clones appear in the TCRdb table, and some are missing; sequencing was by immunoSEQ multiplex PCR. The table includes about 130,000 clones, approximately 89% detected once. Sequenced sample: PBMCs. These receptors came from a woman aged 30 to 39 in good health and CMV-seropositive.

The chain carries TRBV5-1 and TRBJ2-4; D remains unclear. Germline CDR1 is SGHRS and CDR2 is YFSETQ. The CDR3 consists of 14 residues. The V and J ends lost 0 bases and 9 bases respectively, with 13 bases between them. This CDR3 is CASSLEGTSGIQYF. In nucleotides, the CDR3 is TGCGCCAGCAGCTTGGAAGGCACCTCGGGCATTCAGTACTTC.

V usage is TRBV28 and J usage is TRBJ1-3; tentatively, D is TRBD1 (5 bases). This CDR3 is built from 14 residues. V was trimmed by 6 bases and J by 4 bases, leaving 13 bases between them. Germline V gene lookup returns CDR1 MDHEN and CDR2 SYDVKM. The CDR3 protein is CASSPGGNGNTIYF. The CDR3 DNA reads TGTGCCAGCAGCCCCGGGGGGAACGGAAACACCATATATTTT.

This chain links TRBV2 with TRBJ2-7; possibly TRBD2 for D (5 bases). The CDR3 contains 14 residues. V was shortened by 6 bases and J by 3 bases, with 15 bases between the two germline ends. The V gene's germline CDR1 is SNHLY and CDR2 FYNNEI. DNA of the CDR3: TGTGCCAGCAGACGGGCCTCGGGGAGCTACGAGCAGTACTTC. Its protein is CASRRASGSYEQYF.

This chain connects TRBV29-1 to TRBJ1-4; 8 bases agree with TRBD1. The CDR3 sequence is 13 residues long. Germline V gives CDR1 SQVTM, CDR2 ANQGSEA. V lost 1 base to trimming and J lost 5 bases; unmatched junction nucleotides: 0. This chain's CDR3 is CSVEGTGNEKLFF. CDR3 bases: TGCAGCGTTGAAGGGACAGGGAATGAAAAACTGTTTTTT.

CDR3: CSVERGSGYAFF. The CDR3 DNA follows: TGCAGCGTTGAAAGAGGGTCGGGTTATGCTTTCTTT. V and J are TRBV29-1 and TRBJ1-1; the D is unclear. Between the trimmed V and J ends, which lost 2 bases and 11 bases, there was a span of 15 bases. The CDR3 length is 12 residues. The germline gives CDR1 SQVTM, CDR2 ANQGSEA.

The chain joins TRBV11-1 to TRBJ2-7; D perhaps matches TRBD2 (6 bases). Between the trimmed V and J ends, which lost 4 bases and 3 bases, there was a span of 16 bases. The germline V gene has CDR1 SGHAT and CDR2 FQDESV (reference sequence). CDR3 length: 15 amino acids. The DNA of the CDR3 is TGTGCCAGCAGCTCCCCCGGGGGATTATTCTACGAGCAGTACTTC. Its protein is CASSSPGGLFYEQYF.

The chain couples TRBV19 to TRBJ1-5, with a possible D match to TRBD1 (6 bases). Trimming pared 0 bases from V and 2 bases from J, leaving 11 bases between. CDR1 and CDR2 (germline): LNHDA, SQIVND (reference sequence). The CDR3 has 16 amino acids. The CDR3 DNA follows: TGTGCCAGTAGTATAGAGGGGGGGCAGGGCAATCAGCCCCAGCATTTT. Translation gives CASSIEGGQGNQPQHF. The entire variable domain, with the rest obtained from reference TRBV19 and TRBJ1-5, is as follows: DGGITQSPKYLFRKEGQNVTLSCEQNLNHDAMYWYRQDPGQGLRLIYYSQIVNDFQKGDIAEGYSVSREKKESFPLTVTSAQKNPTAFYLCASSIEGGQGNQPQHFGDGTRLSIL.

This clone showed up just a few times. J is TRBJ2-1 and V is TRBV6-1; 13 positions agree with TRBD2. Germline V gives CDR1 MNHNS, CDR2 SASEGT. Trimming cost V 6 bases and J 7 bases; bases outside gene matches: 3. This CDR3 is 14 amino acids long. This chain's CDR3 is CASRLAGGLNEQFF. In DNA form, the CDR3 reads TGTGCCAGCAGACTAGCGGGGGGGCTTAATGAGCAGTTCTTC.

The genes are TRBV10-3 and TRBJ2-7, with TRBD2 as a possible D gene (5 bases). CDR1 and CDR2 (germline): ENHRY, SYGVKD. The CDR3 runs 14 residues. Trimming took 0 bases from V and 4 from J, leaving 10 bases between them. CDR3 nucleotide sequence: TGTGCCATCAGTGAGTCGACTCGGGGTTACGAGCAGTACTTC. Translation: CAISESTRGYEQYF.

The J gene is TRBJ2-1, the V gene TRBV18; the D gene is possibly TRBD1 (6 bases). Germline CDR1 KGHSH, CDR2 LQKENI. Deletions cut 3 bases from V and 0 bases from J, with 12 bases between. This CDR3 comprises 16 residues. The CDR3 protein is CASSPQGFRSYNEQFF. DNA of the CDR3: TGTGCCAGCTCACCCCAGGGGTTCCGCTCCTACAATGAGCAGTTCTTC.

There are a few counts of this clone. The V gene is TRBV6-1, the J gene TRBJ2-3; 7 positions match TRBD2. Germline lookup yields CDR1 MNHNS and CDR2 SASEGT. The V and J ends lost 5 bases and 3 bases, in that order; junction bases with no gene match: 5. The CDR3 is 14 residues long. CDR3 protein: CASSPGGGTDTQYF. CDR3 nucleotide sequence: TGTGCCAGCAGTCCGGGAGGAGGGACAGATACGCAGTATTTT.

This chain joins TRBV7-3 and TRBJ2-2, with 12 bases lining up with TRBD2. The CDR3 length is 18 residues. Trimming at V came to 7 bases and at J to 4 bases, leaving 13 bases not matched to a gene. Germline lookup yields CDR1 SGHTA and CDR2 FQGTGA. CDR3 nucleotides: TGTGCCAGCACCACCCCTCCTGGGGGACTAGCGGGCACCGGGGAGCTGTTTTTT. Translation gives CASTTPPGGLAGTGELFF.

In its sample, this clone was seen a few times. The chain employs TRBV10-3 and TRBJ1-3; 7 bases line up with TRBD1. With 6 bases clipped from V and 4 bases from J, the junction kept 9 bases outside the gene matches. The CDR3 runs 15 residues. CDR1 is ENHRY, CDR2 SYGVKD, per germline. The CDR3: CAISGQGVSGNTIYF. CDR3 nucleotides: TGTGCCATCAGCGGGCAGGGGGTATCAGGAAACACCATATATTTT.

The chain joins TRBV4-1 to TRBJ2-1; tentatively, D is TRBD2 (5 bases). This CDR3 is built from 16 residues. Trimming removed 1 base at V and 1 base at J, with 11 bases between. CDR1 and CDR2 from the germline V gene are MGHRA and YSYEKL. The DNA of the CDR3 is TGCGCCAGCAGCCAAGGCCGTGAGGGTTCCTACAATGAGCAGTTCTTC. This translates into CASSQGREGSYNEQFF.

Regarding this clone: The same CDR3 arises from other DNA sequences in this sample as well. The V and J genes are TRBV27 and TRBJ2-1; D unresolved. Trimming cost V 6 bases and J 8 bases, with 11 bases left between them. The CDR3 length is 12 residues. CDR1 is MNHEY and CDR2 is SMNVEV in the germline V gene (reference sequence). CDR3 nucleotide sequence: TGTGCCAGCAGCCTCCTAGGCGATGAGCAGTTCTTC. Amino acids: CASSLLGDEQFF.

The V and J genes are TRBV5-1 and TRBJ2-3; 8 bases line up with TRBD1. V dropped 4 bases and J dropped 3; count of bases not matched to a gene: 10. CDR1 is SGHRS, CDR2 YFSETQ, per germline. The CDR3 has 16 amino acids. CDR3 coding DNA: TGCGCCAGCAGCACCCCGGACAGGGTGCGGACAGATACGCAGTATTTT. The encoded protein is CASSTPDRVRTDTQYF.

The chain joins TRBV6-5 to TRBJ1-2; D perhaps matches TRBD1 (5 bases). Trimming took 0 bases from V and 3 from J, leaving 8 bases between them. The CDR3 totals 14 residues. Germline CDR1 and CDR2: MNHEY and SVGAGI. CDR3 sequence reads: CASSYSGGDYGYTF. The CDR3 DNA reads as TGTGCCAGCAGTTACTCGGGGGGAGACTATGGCTACACCTTC.

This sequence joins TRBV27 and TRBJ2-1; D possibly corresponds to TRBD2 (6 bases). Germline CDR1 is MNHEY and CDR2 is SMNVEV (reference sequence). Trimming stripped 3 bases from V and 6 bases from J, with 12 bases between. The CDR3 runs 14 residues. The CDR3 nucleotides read TGTGCCAGCAGTTTGAGAGGACTACTCAATGAGCAGTTCTTC. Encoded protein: CASSLRGLLNEQFF.

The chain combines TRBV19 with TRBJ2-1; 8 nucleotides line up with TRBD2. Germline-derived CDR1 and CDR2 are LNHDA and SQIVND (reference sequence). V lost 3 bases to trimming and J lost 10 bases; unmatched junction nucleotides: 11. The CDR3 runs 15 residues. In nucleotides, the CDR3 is TGTGCCAGTAGTATTTCAGCGGGAGAAGCAGGAGAGCAGTTCTTC. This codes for CASSISAGEAGEQFF. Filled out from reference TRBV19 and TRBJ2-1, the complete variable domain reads DGGITQSPKYLFRKEGQNVTLSCEQNLNHDAMYWYRQDPGQGLRLIYYSQIVNDFQKGDIAEGYSVSREKKESFPLTVTSAQKNPTAFYLCASSISAGEAGEQFFGPGTRLTVL.

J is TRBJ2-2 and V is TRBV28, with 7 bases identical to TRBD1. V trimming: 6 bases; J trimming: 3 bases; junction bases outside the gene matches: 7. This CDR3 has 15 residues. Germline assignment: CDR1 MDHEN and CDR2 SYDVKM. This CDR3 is CASRQWQGDTGELFF. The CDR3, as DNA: TGTGCCAGCAGGCAATGGCAGGGGGACACCGGGGAGCTGTTTTTT.

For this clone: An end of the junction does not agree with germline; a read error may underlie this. The DNA of the CDR3 is TGCGCCGGCAGTGATTACCGGCTTCGGGGGGCGGGAAACTACGAGCAGTACTTC. Translated: CAGSDYRLRGAGNYEQYF. The chain joins TRBV10-1 to TRBJ2-7, with D maybe TRBD2 (7 bases). The CDR3 totals 18 residues. Germline V gene sequence: CDR1 WNHNN, CDR2 SYGVQD (reference sequence).

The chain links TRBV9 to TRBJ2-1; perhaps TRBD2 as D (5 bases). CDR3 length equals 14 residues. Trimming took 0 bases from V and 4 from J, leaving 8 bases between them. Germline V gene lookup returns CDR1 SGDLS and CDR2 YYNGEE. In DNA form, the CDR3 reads TGTGCCAGCAGCGTAGGGACTTCATACAATGAGCAGTTCTTC. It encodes CASSVGTSYNEQFF.

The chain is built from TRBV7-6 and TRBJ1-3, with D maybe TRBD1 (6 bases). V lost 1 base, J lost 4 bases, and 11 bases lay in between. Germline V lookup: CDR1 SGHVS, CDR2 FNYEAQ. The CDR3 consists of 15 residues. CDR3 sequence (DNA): TGTGCCAGCAGCTTAGAACAGGGATACGGAAACACCATATATTTT. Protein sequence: CASSLEQGYGNTIYF.

The CDR3, as DNA: TGTGCCAGCAGCTTACAGTACAATGAGCAGTTCTTC. Protein sequence: CASSLQYNEQFF. V is TRBV7-9 and J is TRBJ2-1; no definite D call. There are 12 residues in the CDR3. Deletions cut 2 bases from V and 4 bases from J, with 3 bases between. CDR1 is SEHNR, CDR2 FQNEAQ, per germline (reference sequence).

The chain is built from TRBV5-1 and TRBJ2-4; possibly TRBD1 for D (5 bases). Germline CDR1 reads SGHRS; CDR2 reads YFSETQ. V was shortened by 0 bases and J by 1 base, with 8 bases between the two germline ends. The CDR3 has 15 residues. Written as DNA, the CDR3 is TGCGCCAGCAGCTTGGGGCCAGGGGCCAAAAACATTCAGTACTTC. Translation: CASSLGPGAKNIQYF.